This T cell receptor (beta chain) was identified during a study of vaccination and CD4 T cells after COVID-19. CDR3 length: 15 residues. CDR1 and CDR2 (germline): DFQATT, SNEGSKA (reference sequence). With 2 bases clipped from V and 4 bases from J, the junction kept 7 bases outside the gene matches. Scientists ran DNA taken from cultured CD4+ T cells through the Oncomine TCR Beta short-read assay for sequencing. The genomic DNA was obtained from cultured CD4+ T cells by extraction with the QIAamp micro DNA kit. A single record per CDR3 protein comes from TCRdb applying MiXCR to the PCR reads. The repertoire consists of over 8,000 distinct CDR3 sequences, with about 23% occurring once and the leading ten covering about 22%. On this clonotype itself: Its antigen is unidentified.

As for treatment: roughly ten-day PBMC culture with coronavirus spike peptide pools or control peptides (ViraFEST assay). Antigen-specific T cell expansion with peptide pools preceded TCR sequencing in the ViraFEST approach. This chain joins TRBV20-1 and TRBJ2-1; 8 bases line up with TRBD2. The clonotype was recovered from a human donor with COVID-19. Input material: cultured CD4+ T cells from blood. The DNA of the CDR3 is TGCAGTGCTAGATTGGCTAGCGGGCCTTACAATGAGCAGTTCTTC. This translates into CSARLASGPYNEQFF.